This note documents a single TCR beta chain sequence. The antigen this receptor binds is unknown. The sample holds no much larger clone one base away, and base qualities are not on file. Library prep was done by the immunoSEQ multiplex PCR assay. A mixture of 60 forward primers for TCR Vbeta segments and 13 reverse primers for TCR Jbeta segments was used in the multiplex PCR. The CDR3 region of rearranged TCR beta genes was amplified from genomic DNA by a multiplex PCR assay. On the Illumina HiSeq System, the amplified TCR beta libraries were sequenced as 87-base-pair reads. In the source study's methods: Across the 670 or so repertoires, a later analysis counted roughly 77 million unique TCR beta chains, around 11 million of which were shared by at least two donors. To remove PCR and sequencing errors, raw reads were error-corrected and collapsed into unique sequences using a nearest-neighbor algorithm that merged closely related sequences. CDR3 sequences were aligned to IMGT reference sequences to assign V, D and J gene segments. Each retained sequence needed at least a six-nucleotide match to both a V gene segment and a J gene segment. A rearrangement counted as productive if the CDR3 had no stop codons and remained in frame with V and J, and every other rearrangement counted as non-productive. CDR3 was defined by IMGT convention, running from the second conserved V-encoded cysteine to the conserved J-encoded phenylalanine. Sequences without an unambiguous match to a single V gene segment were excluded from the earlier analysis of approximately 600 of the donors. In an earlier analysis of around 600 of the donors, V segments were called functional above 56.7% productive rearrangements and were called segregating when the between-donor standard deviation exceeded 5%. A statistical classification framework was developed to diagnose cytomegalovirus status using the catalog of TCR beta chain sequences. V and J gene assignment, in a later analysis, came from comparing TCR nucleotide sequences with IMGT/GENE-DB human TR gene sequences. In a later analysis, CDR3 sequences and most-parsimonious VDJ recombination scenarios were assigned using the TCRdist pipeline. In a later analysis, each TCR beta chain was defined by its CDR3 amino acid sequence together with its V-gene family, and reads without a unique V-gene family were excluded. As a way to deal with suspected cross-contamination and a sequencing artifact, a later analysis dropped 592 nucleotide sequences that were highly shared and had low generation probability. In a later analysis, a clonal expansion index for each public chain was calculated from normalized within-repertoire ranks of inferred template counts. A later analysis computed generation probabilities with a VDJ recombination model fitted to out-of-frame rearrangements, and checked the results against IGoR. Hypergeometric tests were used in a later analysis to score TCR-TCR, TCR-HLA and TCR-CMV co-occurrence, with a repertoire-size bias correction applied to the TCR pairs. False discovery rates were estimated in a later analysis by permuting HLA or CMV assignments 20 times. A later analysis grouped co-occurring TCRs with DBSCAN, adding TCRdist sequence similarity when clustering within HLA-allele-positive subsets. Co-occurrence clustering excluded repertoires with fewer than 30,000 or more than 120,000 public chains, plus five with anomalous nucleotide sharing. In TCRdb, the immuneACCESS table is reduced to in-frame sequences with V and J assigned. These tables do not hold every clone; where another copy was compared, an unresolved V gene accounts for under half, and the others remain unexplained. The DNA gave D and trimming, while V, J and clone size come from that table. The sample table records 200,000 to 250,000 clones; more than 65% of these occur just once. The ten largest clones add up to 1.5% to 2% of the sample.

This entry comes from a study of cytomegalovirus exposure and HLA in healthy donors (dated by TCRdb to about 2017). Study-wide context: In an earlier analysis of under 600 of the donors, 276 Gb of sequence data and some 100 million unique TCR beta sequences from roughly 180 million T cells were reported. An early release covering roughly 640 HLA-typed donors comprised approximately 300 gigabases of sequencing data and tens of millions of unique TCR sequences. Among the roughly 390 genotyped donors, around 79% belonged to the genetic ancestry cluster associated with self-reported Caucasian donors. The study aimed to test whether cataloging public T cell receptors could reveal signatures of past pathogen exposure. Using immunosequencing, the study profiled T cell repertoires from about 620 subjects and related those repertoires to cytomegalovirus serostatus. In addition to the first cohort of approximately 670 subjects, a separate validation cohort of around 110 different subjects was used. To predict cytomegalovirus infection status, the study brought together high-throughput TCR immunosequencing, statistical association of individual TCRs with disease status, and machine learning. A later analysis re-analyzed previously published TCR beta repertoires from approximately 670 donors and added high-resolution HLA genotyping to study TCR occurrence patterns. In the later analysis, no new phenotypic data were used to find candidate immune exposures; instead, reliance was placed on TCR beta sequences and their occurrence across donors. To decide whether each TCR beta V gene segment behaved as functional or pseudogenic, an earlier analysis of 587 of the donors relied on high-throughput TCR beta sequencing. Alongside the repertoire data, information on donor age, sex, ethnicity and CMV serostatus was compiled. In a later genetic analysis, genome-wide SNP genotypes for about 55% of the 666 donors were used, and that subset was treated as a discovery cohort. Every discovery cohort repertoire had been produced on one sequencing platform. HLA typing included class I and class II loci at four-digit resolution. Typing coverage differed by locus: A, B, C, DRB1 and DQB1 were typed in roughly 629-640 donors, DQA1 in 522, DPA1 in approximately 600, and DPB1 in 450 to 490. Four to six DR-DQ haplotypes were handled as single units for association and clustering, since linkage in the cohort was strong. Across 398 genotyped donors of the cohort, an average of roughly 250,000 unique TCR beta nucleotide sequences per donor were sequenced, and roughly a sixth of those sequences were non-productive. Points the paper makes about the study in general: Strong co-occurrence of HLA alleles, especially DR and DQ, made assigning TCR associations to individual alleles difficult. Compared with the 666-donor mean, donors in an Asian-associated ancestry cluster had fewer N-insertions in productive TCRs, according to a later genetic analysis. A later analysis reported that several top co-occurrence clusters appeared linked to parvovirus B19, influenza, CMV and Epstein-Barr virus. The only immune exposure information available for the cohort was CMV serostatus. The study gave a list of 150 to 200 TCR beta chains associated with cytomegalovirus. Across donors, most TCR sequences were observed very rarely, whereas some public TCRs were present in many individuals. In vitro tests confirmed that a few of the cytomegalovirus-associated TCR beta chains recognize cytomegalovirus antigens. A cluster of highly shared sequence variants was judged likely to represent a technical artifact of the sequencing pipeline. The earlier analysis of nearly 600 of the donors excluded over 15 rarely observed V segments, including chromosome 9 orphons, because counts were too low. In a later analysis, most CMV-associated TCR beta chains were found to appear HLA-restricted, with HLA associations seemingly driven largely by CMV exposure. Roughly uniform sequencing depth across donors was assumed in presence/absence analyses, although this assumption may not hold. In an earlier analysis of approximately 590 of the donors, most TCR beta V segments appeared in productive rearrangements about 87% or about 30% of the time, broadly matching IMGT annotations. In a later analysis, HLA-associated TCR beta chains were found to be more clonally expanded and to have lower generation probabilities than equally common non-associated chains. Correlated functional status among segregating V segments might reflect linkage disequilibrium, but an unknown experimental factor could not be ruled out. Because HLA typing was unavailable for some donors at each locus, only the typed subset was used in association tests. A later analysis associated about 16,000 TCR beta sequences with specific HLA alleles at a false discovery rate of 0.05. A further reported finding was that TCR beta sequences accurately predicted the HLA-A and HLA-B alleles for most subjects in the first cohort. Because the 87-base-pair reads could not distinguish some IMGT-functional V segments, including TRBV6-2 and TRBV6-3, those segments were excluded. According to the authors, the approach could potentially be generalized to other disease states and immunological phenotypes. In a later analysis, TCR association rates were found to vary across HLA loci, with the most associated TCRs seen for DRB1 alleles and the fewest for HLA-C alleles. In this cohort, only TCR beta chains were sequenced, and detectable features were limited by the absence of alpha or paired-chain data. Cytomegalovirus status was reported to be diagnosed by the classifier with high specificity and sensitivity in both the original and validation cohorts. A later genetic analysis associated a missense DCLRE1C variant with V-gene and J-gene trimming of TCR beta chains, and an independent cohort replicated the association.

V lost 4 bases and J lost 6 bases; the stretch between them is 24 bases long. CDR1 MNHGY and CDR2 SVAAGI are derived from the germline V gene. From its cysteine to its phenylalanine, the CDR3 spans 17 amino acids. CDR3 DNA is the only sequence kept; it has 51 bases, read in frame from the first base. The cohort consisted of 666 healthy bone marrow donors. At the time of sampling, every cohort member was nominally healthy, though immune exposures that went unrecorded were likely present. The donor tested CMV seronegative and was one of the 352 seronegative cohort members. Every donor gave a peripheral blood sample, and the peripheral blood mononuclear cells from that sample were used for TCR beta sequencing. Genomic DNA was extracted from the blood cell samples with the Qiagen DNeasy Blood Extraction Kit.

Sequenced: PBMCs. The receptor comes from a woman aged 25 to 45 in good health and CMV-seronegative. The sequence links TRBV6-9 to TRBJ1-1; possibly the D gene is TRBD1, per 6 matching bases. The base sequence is TGTGCCAGCAGTTCAGGGGCCTGGGACCGGGAAGATCCTGAAGCTTTCTTT. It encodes CASSSGAWDREDPEAFF.